A single sample gave rise to the 32 T cell receptor beta chains below, sequenced in a study of OX40 agonist ivuxolimab in advanced cancers. The method was immunoSEQ multiplex PCR; TCRdb's version includes in-frame clones alone and lacks a portion of them. The table has roughly 92,000 clones, around 85% seen once; the top ten hold approximately 1.5%. The material sequenced was CD4+ or CD8+ T cells sorted from blood, taken in a trial of the OX40 agonist ivuxolimab. These TCRs come from an adult with an advanced solid tumor such as melanoma, head and neck, liver or kidney cancer.

The chain is built from TRBV29-1 and TRBJ2-7, with TRBD2 identical over 16 bases. The CDR3 has 15 amino acids. Germline V gives CDR1 SQVTM, CDR2 ANQGSEA. The V segment lost 7 bases and the J segment 10 bases; nucleotides outside the gene matches: 13. CDR3 region: CSARGTSGGAGDQYF. The DNA for the CDR3 is TGCAGCGCCCGGGGGACTAGCGGGGGGGCCGGAGATCAGTACTTC.

V is TRBV5-1 and J is TRBJ2-5, with 8 bases lining up with TRBD1. CDR3 length: 14 amino acids. The germline V gene encodes CDR1 SGHRS and CDR2 YFSETQ. The J segment lost 1 base and the V segment lost 3 bases, leaving 2 bases of the junction unmatched. The CDR3 region has the DNA TGCGCCAGCAGCTCCGGGACAGGCCAAGAGACCCAGTACTTC. Residues: CASSSGTGQETQYF.

This chain links TRBV5-1 with TRBJ1-2, with 7 bases lining up with TRBD1. The CDR3 spans 15 residues. V shed 4 bases, J shed 1 base, and the junction held 7 bases outside the gene matches. Germline values: CDR1 SGHRS, CDR2 YFSETQ. The CDR3 DNA is TGCGCCAGCAGCCCGGGGGACAGCGTTAACTATGGCTACACCTTC. This encodes CASSPGDSVNYGYTF.

This chain uses TRBV28 with TRBJ2-3; D gene uncertain. This CDR3 has 14 amino acids. The V gene lost 3 bases and the J gene lost 0 bases, with 7 bases spanning the gap. The V gene's germline CDR1 is MDHEN and CDR2 SYDVKM. CDR3 DNA: TGTGCCAGCAGTTTCGGTCAGAGCACAGATACGCAGTATTTT. It translates to CASSFGQSTDTQYF. The entire variable domain, with the rest obtained from reference TRBV28 and TRBJ2-3, is as follows: DVKVTQSSRYLVKRTGEKVFLECVQDMDHENMFWYRQDPGLGLRLIYFSYDVKMKEKGDIPEGYSVSREKKERFSLILESASTNQTSMYLCASSFGQSTDTQYFGPGTRLTVL.

This clone has a handful of counts. The chain carries TRBV19 and TRBJ1-5; D unclear. V lost 4 bases and J lost 2, with 6 bases in between. CDR3 size: 13 residues. The V gene's germline CDR1 is LNHDA and CDR2 SQIVND (reference sequence). The CDR3 here is CASSRERNQPQHF. The DNA for the CDR3 is TGTGCCAGTAGTAGGGAGCGCAATCAGCCCCAGCATTTT.

The chain has TRBV4-2 and TRBJ2-3; a weak D match, TRBD2 (7 bases). This CDR3 is built from 17 residues. V lost 1 base and J 4 bases, leaving 18 bases between the germline ends. The germline V gene has CDR1 LGHNA and CDR2 YNFKEQ. The CDR3 coding sequence is TGTGCCAGCAGCCAAGTAGGGGGGGGCCTTTCATCAGATACGCAGTATTTT. Translation gives CASSQVGGGLSSDTQYF.

V gene TRBV7-2 combines with J gene TRBJ2-3; no reliable D call. V lost 3 bases to trimming and J lost 6 bases, with 16 bases between them. The CDR3 contains 15 residues. Per germline, CDR1 SGHTA and CDR2 FQGNSA. In DNA, the CDR3 is TGTGCCAGCAGCTTCCCCCAGTACTCGTCGGATACGCAGTATTTT. This sequence encodes CASSFPQYSSDTQYF.

The V gene is TRBV30, the J gene TRBJ2-3, with D hard to call. Trimming removed 1 base at V and 9 bases at J, with 11 bases between. The CDR3 runs to 12 residues. The germline V gene encodes CDR1 GTSNPN and CDR2 SVGIG (reference sequence). The CDR3 spells CAWSGAGFTQYF. The CDR3 bases are TGTGCCTGGAGTGGGGCTGGGTTCACGCAGTATTTT.

This clone was recorded once. CDR3 nucleotide sequence: TGTGCCAGCAGCTTTTCAATTAACACTGAAGCTTTCTTT. Protein: CASSFSINTEAFF. The chain couples TRBV5-4 to TRBJ1-1, with D uncertain. Per the germline V gene, CDR1 is SGHNT and CDR2 is YYREEE (reference sequence). V was clipped by 2 bases and J by 2 bases, with 7 bases between them. This CDR3 has 13 residues.

This clone occurred a few times. The genes are TRBV28 and TRBJ2-2; 9 nucleotides match TRBD1. This CDR3 has 16 amino acids. J gave up 6 bases and V 6 bases, and 11 bases lay outside the gene matches. Germline CDR1 and CDR2: MDHEN and SYDVKM. CDR3 protein: CASSTLGTGRAGELFF. In nucleotides, the CDR3 is TGTGCCAGCAGCACCCTCGGGACAGGGCGGGCCGGGGAGCTGTTTTTT.

V gene TRBV11-3 combines with J gene TRBJ2-5; D is possibly TRBD2 (5 bases). The CDR3 contains 15 residues. V gave up 1 base and J gave up 1 base, with 10 bases separating them. Germline lookup yields CDR1 SGHNT and CDR2 YENEEA. The CDR3 reads CASSLGPRGQETQYF. Here the CDR3 DNA reads TGTGCCAGCAGCTTAGGTCCCCGGGGCCAAGAGACCCAGTACTTC.

This chain links TRBV4-2 with TRBJ2-1; no reliable D call. V lost 0 bases and J lost 5, with 8 bases in between. The CDR3 loop spans 14 amino acids. The germline CDR1 and CDR2 sequences are LGHNA and YNFKEQ. This CDR3 reads CASSQDGGDNEQFF. The CDR3 bases are TGTGCCAGCAGCCAAGATGGCGGAGACAATGAGCAGTTCTTC.

This chain connects TRBV4-1 to TRBJ1-4; TRBD1 is a possible D gene (5 bases). The germline V and J ends were trimmed by 1 base and 1 base, with 10 bases remaining between them. This CDR3 spans 16 amino acids. Germline V gives CDR1 MGHRA, CDR2 YSYEKL. The CDR3: CASSQGGGVTNEKLFF. The CDR3 nucleotides read TGCGCCAGCAGCCAAGGGGGAGGGGTAACTAATGAAAAACTGTTTTTT.

This clone has more than one count but fewer than ten. The V call is TRBV7-9, the J call TRBJ2-5; D is possibly TRBD1 or TRBD2 (7 bases each). Germline CDR1 is SEHNR and CDR2 is FQNEAQ (reference sequence). There are 16 residues in the CDR3. Trimming stripped 5 bases from V and 2 bases from J, with 18 bases between. The CDR3, as DNA: TGTGCCAGCAGCCCCAGACAGGGACTATTACAAGAGACCCAGTACTTC. Protein sequence: CASSPRQGLLQETQYF.

This chain joins TRBV5-4 and TRBJ2-1; D unresolved. The CDR3 loop spans 14 amino acids. Trimming took off 0 bases at V and 3 bases at J, with 7 bases between the two ends. Germline values: CDR1 SGHNT, CDR2 YYREEE (reference sequence). The CDR3 sequence: CASSLEAGYNEQFF. CDR3 sequence (DNA): TGTGCCAGCAGCTTGGAGGCAGGCTACAATGAGCAGTTCTTC.

The chain joins TRBV30 to TRBJ2-1; the match to TRBD2 covers 9 bases. The CDR3 runs to 15 residues. With V trimmed by 4 bases and J by 2 bases, 6 bases remained unmatched. Germline V gives CDR1 GTSNPN, CDR2 SVGIG (reference sequence). CDR3: CAWNSGSIPYNEQFF. DNA of the CDR3: TGTGCCTGGAATAGCGGGAGTATCCCCTACAATGAGCAGTTCTTC.

CDR3 sequence: CASSQQGNTIYF. The CDR3 coding sequence is TGCGCCAGCAGCCAACAGGGAAACACCATATATTTT. The gene calls are TRBV10-2 and TRBJ1-3; D is undetermined. V lost 6 bases and J lost 4, with 7 bases in between. There are 12 residues in the CDR3. The germline gives CDR1 WSHSY, CDR2 SAAADI.

This clone was recorded only once. The chain has TRBV27 and TRBJ1-3; D call uncertain. V gave up 6 bases and J gave up 5 bases, with 11 bases separating them. The CDR3 extends over 13 amino acids. Germline CDR1 is MNHEY and CDR2 is SMNVEV (reference sequence). The CDR3 sequence is CASRMMGRNTIYF. As DNA, the CDR3 is TGTGCCAGCAGGATGATGGGAAGAAACACCATATATTTT.

This chain uses TRBV5-5 with TRBJ2-3; D not resolved. This CDR3 region has 14 residues. Trimming took off 1 base at V and 2 bases at J, with 8 bases between the two ends. Germline values: CDR1 SGHKS, CDR2 YYEKEE (reference sequence). CDR3 protein: CASSLTALTDTQYF. The CDR3 nucleotides are TGTGCCAGCAGCTTGACCGCCCTCACAGATACGCAGTATTTT.

The chain combines TRBV5-8 with TRBJ1-2; D is unclear. Trimming pared 1 base from V and 2 bases from J, leaving 9 bases between. This CDR3 has 14 residues. Germline loops: CDR1 SGHTS, CDR2 YDEGEE. In DNA, the CDR3 is TGTGCCAGCAGCTTGTGGGTACGGAACTATGGCTACACCTTC. Its translation: CASSLWVRNYGYTF.

This chain connects TRBV6-6 to TRBJ2-7, with unresolved D. The CDR3 is 12 residues long. V lost 6 bases and J lost 3, with 9 bases in between. CDR1 and CDR2 from the germline V gene are MNHNY and SVGAGI (reference sequence). DNA for the CDR3: TGTGCCAGCAGCCGGGCCTTCTACGAGCAGTACTTC. It is translated as CASSRAFYEQYF.

The V and J genes are TRBV7-2 and TRBJ2-7; 7 positions agree with TRBD1. Germline trimming cut 5 bases from V and 0 bases from J; bases unmatched to any gene: 7. Germline CDR1 reads SGHTA; CDR2 reads FQGNSA. This CDR3 is built from 15 residues. CDR3: CASSDRDSSSYEQYF. The CDR3 DNA reads TGTGCCAGCAGCGATCGGGACAGCAGCTCCTACGAGCAGTACTTC.

This clone was detected only once. The V gene is TRBV5-4, the J gene TRBJ2-6; 8 bases match TRBD1. The V segment lost 4 bases and the J segment 2 bases; nucleotides outside the gene matches: 5. CDR1 and CDR2 from the germline V gene are SGHNT and YYREEE (reference sequence). The length of the CDR3 is 16 residues. This chain's CDR3 is CASSQRTGTGANVLTF. In DNA form, the CDR3 reads TGTGCCAGCAGCCAGCGGACAGGGACTGGGGCCAACGTCCTGACTTTC.

The genes are TRBV11-2 and TRBJ2-7; D perhaps matches TRBD1 (6 bases). Between the trimmed V and J ends, which lost 4 bases and 6 bases, there was a span of 10 bases. CDR1 and CDR2 (germline): SGHAT, FQNNGV. The CDR3 totals 12 residues. In nucleotides, the CDR3 is TGTGCCAGCAGCTCGGACAGTAGCGAGCAGTACTTC. Protein: CASSSDSSEQYF.

The V and J genes are TRBV5-1 and TRBJ2-5; 8 bases match TRBD1. Germline trimming cut 4 bases from V and 4 bases from J; bases unmatched to any gene: 6. The CDR3 extends over 14 amino acids. Germline V gene lookup returns CDR1 SGHRS and CDR2 YFSETQ. CDR3 DNA sequence: TGCGCCAGCAGCCTGGACAGGGCGGGAGAGACCCAGTACTTC. Protein: CASSLDRAGETQYF. The variable domain in full, completed from reference TRBV5-1 and TRBJ2-5, reads KAGVTQTPRYLIKTRGQQVTLSCSPISGHRSVSWYQQTPGQGLQFLFEYFSETQRNKGNFPGRFSGRQFSNSRSEMNVSTLELGDSALYLCASSLDRAGETQYFGPGTRLLVL.

The V gene is TRBV2, the J gene TRBJ2-1; 10 nucleotides match TRBD2. The CDR3 has 15 residues. CDR1 is SNHLY, CDR2 FYNNEI, per germline. V lost 6 bases, J lost 5 bases, and 7 bases stayed unmatched. The CDR3 DNA follows: TGTGCCAGCAGGAAAGGGCTAGCGGGAGACAATGAGCAGTTCTTC. Protein sequence: CASRKGLAGDNEQFF. Full variable domain (outside the CDR3, taken from reference TRBV2 and TRBJ2-1): EPEVTQTPSHQVTQMGQEVILRCVPISNHLYFYWYRQILGQKVEFLVSFYNNEISEKSEIFDDQFSVERPDGSNFTLKIRSTKLEDSAMYFCASRKGLAGDNEQFFGPGTRLTVL.

The chain links TRBV30 to TRBJ2-7; D call uncertain. Germline V gene sequence: CDR1 GTSNPN, CDR2 SVGIG (reference sequence). The CDR3 sequence is 15 residues long. The V and J ends lost 0 bases and 0 bases respectively, with 12 bases between them. In nucleotides, the CDR3 is TGTGCCTGGAGTGTGTCATCGGCAGGCTCCTACGAGCAGTACTTC. Encoded protein: CAWSVSSAGSYEQYF. Filled out from reference TRBV30 and TRBJ2-7, the complete variable domain reads SQTIHQWPATLVQPVGSPLSLECTVEGTSNPNLYWYRQAAGRGLQLLFYSVGIGQISSEVPQNLSASRPQDRQFILSSKKLLLSDSGFYLCAWSVSSAGSYEQYFGPGTRLTVT.

The chain has TRBV18 and TRBJ1-5, with TRBD1 matching over 8 bases. Per germline, CDR1 KGHSH and CDR2 LQKENI. After removal of 0 bases from V and 6 bases from J, the junction contained 7 bases not matched to a gene. The CDR3 consists of 16 residues. The CDR3 nucleotides read TGTGCCAGCTCACCACCGGGAAACAGGGGGATTCAGCCCCAGCATTTT. It is translated as CASSPPGNRGIQPQHF. Full variable domain (remainder filled in from reference TRBV18 and TRBJ1-5): NAGVMQNPRHLVRRRGQEARLRCSPMKGHSHVYWYRQLPEEGLKFMVYLQKENIIDESGMPKERFSAEFPKEGPSILRIQQVVRGDSAAYFCASSPPGNRGIQPQHFGDGTRLSIL.

This clone was observed a single time. V usage is TRBV5-6 and J usage is TRBJ1-2, with D possibly matching TRBD1 (5 bases). The CDR3 consists of 15 residues. Germline V gene data show CDR1 as SGHDT and CDR2 as YYEEEE. The ends were cut back, 4 bases at V and 0 bases at J, with 13 bases in the middle. Written as DNA, the CDR3 is TGTGCCAGCAGCCCTTGGACACCTGCTAACTATGGCTACACCTTC. Translating it yields CASSPWTPANYGYTF.

This rearrangement joins TRBV5-1 to TRBJ2-3, with 8 positions matching TRBD1. The V gene end was trimmed by 0 bases and the J gene end by 4 bases; junction bases not matched to a gene: 7. Germline V gene data show CDR1 as SGHRS and CDR2 as YFSETQ. The CDR3 consists of 16 residues. The DNA of the CDR3 is TGCGCCAGCAGCTTGGGACAGGGGTATGGCGCAGATACGCAGTATTTT. This codes for CASSLGQGYGADTQYF.

The rearrangement joins TRBV15 to TRBJ2-6, with D tentatively TRBD2 (6 bases). V lost 5 bases and J lost 0, with 14 bases in between. The CDR3 length is 17 residues. In germline, CDR1 is LNHNV, CDR2 YYDKDF (reference sequence). CDR3 DNA: TGTGCCACCAGCGCTGGGACTTCCGCCTCTGGGGCCAACGTCCTGACTTTC. This gives the protein CATSAGTSASGANVLTF.

This clone is a singleton in its sample. The chain has TRBV28 and TRBJ1-1, with D tentatively TRBD1 (6 bases). V was clipped by 5 bases and J by 6 bases, with 13 bases between them. The CDR3 covers 13 residues. Germline V lookup: CDR1 MDHEN, CDR2 SYDVKM. CDR3: CASSRIQGSEAFF. CDR3 sequence (DNA): TGTGCCAGCAGTCGGATACAGGGCTCTGAAGCTTTCTTT.